The clone carrying this T cell receptor (beta chain) was picked up a small number of times. Its target is unknown. The data were taken from a study of T-cell reconstitution after alpha-beta-depleted transplantation in children. Overall study findings and caveats: Some patients' high day-60 TCRbeta diversity was attributed to recipient cells surviving conditioning.

A TCRbeta library incorporating unique molecular identifiers was prepared. Each CDR3 protein is one row after TCRdb ran MiXCR on the PCR reads. The sample lists hundreds of thousands of distinct CDR3 sequences, 7.5% to 9.5% seen once, with about 40% in the top ten. The CDR3 is 16 amino acids. V lost 2 bases and J 0 bases, leaving 13 bases between the germline ends. Germline V gene sequence: CDR1 MNHEY, CDR2 SVGAGI. The chain uses TRBV6-5 and TRBJ2-5, with D unclear. The receptor's source is a male patient under 10 years old who had a stem cell transplant for acute myeloid leukemia, so the T cells may come from the graft donor. The specimen comprised PBMCs, mostly from graft donor cells, sampled 360 days after TCRalphabeta/CD19-depleted stem cell transplant. This CDR3 reads CASSYPQSSYQETQYF. Written as DNA, the CDR3 is TGTGCCAGCAGTTACCCCCAGTCCTCGTACCAAGAGACCCAGTACTTC.